The rows below give T cell receptor beta chains drawn from one sample of a study of T cell clones after liver transplantation. The assay was immunoSEQ multiplex PCR, and TCRdb's table has in-frame clones only and misses some. The data hold some 45,000 clones, with 86% observed a single time. The specimen comprised CD4+ T cells from blood, sampled 24 months after liver transplant. These receptors all stem from a human patient who received a liver transplant. Some T cells may be provided by the graft donor. CDR3s include the opening cysteine and the closing phenylalanine or tryptophan. A D gene is named only where the DNA matches it firmly. Expanded clones are given a class, and other clones once, few, many or no size at all.

clone size: .; V gene: TRBV5-1; J gene: TRBJ2-3; D gene: .; CDR3 protein: CASSTAEGGLSTDTQYF; CDR3 DNA: TGCGCCAGCAGCACGGCGGAGGGTGGATTGAGCACAGATACGCAGTATTTT
clone size: .; V gene: TRBV5-4; J gene: TRBJ2-1; D gene: .; CDR3 protein: CASSLLGASHSSYNEQFF; CDR3 DNA: TGTGCCAGCAGTTTGTTGGGGGCTAGCCACAGCTCCTACAATGAGCAGTTCTTC
clone size: .; V gene: TRBV27; J gene: TRBJ1-1; D gene: .; CDR3 protein: CASSFRVGGRRAGTEAFF; CDR3 DNA: TGTGCCAGCAGTTTTCGAGTGGGAGGGAGGCGGGCTGGCACTGAAGCTTTCTTT
clone size: .; V gene: TRBV18; J gene: TRBJ1-5; D gene: .; CDR3 protein: CASSPQKQGNQPQHF; CDR3 DNA: TGTGCCAGCTCACCACAGAAACAGGGAAACCAGCCCCAGCATTTT
clone size: .; V gene: TRBV7-8; J gene: TRBJ2-7; D gene: .; CDR3 protein: CASSISGGEQYF; CDR3 DNA: TGTGCCAGCAGCATCTCGGGCGGCGAGCAGTACTTC
clone size: once; V gene: TRBV10-3; J gene: TRBJ1-2; D gene: .; CDR3 protein: CAIAEGGNIYGYTF; CDR3 DNA: TGTGCCATCGCGGAGGGGGGGAATATATATGGCTACACCTTC
clone size: .; V gene: TRBV7-2; J gene: TRBJ1-5; D gene: TRBD1; CDR3 protein: CASSGTGTGYPNQHF; CDR3 DNA: TGTGCCAGCAGCGGTACCGGGACAGGGTACCCCAACCAGCATTTT
clone size: .; V gene: TRBV5-4; J gene: TRBJ1-1; D gene: .; CDR3 protein: CASSSPGSEAFF; CDR3 DNA: TGTGCCAGCAGCTCCCCGGGATCTGAAGCTTTCTTT
clone size: .; V gene: TRBV7-9; J gene: TRBJ2-3; D gene: TRBD2; CDR3 protein: CASSRLAGRDTDTQYF; CDR3 DNA: TGTGCCAGCAGCCGACTAGCGGGGAGAGACACAGATACGCAGTATTTT
clone size: .; V gene: TRBV5-1; J gene: TRBJ2-7; D gene: TRBD2; CDR3 protein: CASSFTGGRYEQYF; CDR3 DNA: TGCGCCAGCAGCTTTACGGGGGGGAGGTACGAGCAGTACTTC
clone size: .; V gene: TRBV27; J gene: TRBJ1-1; D gene: .; CDR3 protein: CASRDRTNTEAFF; CDR3 DNA: TGTGCCAGCAGAGACCGTACGAACACTGAAGCTTTCTTT
clone size: once; V gene: TRBV5-1; J gene: TRBJ2-1; D gene: .; CDR3 protein: CASSLAGVGNEQFF; CDR3 DNA: TGCGCCAGCAGCTTGGCAGGGGTGGGGAATGAGCAGTTCTTC
clone size: .; V gene: TRBV5-1; J gene: TRBJ2-5; D gene: TRBD2; CDR3 protein: CASSLGTSGSQETQYF; CDR3 DNA: TGCGCCAGCAGCTTGGGGACTAGCGGGAGCCAAGAGACCCAGTACTTC
clone size: once; V gene: TRBV11-3; J gene: TRBJ2-5; D gene: TRBD2; CDR3 protein: CASSPGRGSGTQYF; CDR3 DNA: TGTGCCAGCAGCCCAGGGAGGGGCTCAGGGACCCAGTACTTC
clone size: .; V gene: TRBV6-5; J gene: TRBJ2-7; D gene: .; CDR3 protein: CASSYSGEQYF; CDR3 DNA: TGTGCCAGCAGTTACTCGGGCGAGCAGTACTTC
clone size: .; V gene: TRBV28; J gene: TRBJ1-5; D gene: .; CDR3 protein: CASSSQWGRNQPQHF; CDR3 DNA: TGTGCCAGCAGTTCCCAGTGGGGGCGCAATCAGCCCCAGCATTTT
clone size: .; V gene: TRBV7-3; J gene: TRBJ2-3; D gene: .; CDR3 protein: CASSPTLTFTDTQYF; CDR3 DNA: TGTGCCAGCAGCCCGACACTAACCTTCACAGATACGCAGTATTTT
clone size: .; V gene: TRBV9; J gene: TRBJ2-1; D gene: .; CDR3 protein: CASSEPGPAREQFF; CDR3 DNA: TGTGCCAGCAGCGAGCCGGGACCCGCAAGGGAGCAGTTCTTC